This TCR beta chain was recovered during a study of blood T cell repertoires in COVID-19. In the study overall: Researchers got acute and convalescent COVID-19 samples from the United States, Italy and Spain. In each case, the material was cDNA or gDNA derived from T cells, B-cell-depleted T cells, or PBMCs.

Recruited during active infection, patients (from Seattle) were subsequently followed longitudinally. J gave up 5 bases and V 1 base, and 4 bases lay outside the gene matches. The CDR3 spans 15 residues. Per germline, CDR1 MNHEY and CDR2 SVGEGT. How the authors handled the data: Estimated nucleated cell counts came from reference gene primer amplification. The repertoire was sequenced with immunoSEQ multiplex PCR; TCRdb's copy has only in-frame clones and lacks some. The V and J calls and clone size are taken from that table; D and trimming were inferred from the DNA. The data contain some 300,000 clones, about 87% of them singletons.

Sequenced sample: peripheral blood. The V gene is TRBV6-2 or TRBV6-3, the J gene TRBJ2-1, with TRBD2 matching over 8 bases. The clonotype originates from a woman aged 50 to 60 with COVID-19, enrolled during active disease. CDR3 region: CASSYFGGRNNEQFF. In DNA, the CDR3 is TGTGCCAGCAGTTACTTCGGCGGGAGGAACAATGAGCAGTTCTTC.